The next 16 T cell receptor beta chains were all read from a single sample in a study of blood T cells in healthy people across ages. PCR was performed a second time for roughly 7 to 11 cycles using a sample-barcoded 5' primer and a J-beta primer mix. A single record per CDR3 protein comes from TCRdb applying MiXCR to the 5' RACE reads. The sample yields roughly 1,800,000 distinct CDR3 sequences, 49% seen once. The sequencing input was blood. The receptors were sampled from a woman aged 40 to 49 in good health.

This chain connects TRBV27 to TRBJ1-2; TRBD1 matches 9 bases. CDR3 length: 15 residues. V lost 5 bases and J lost 8; bases outside the gene matches: 12. Germline CDR1 is MNHEY and CDR2 is SMNVEV (reference sequence). This CDR3 reads CASSPINRGRLGYTF. Here the CDR3 DNA reads TGTGCCAGCAGTCCTATTAACAGGGGGCGCTTAGGCTACACCTTC.

This clonotype was detected a few times. The CDR3 region has the DNA TGTGCCAGCAGCGACCGAGCCGGGACAGATAATTCACCCCTCCACTTT. It yields the protein CASSDRAGTDNSPLHF. The genes are TRBV7-9 and TRBJ1-6, with 7 bases aligning to TRBD1. This CDR3 region has 16 residues. Germline CDR1 and CDR2: SEHNR and FQNEAQ (reference sequence). With V trimmed by 5 bases and J by 5 bases, 9 bases remained unmatched. Drawing the rest from reference TRBV7-9 and TRBJ1-6, the complete variable domain is DTGVSQNPRHKITKRGQNVTFRCDPISEHNRLYWYRQTLGQGPEFLTYFQNEAQLEKSRLLSDRFSAERPKGSFSTLEIQRTEQGDSAMYLCASSDRAGTDNSPLHFGNGTRLTVT.

This clonotype was recorded a few times. The rearrangement joins TRBV29-1 to TRBJ2-1; 7 bases match TRBD1. CDR3 length equals 14 residues. The ends lost 1 base at V and 9 bases at J; junction bases unmatched: 9. Germline values: CDR1 SQVTM, CDR2 ANQGSEA. The CDR3 DNA reads TGCAGCGTTGAAGTTGATAAGGGGGCAGTTGAGCAGTTCTTC. Protein: CSVEVDKGAVEQFF.

This clonotype has only a few counts. V usage is TRBV19 and J usage is TRBJ2-3, with TRBD1 matching over 9 bases. V trimming: 6 bases; J trimming: 4 bases; junction bases outside the gene matches: 5. Per the germline V gene, CDR1 is LNHDA and CDR2 is SQIVND (reference sequence). This CDR3 comprises 14 residues. CDR3 residues: CASRLDRGADTQYF. CDR3 in DNA: TGTGCCAGTAGGTTGGACAGGGGTGCAGATACGCAGTATTTT.

There are a few counts of this clonotype. The chain recombines TRBV20-1 with TRBJ2-5; 15 positions match TRBD2. The CDR3 runs to 15 residues. Trimming cost V 6 bases and J 1 base; bases outside gene matches: 3. The germline V gene has CDR1 DFQATT and CDR2 SNEGSKA (reference sequence). The CDR3 region is CSAGLAGGLQETQYF. DNA of the CDR3: TGCAGTGCGGGACTAGCGGGGGGACTCCAAGAGACCCAGTACTTC.

The V and J genes are TRBV12-3 or TRBV12-4 and TRBJ1-4; tentatively, D is TRBD1 (5 bases). V dropped 5 bases and J dropped 2 bases, with 18 bases sitting between them. The CDR3 runs to 17 residues. CDR3: CASSPRGGQATNEKLFF. CDR3 coding DNA: TGTGCCAGCAGTCCCCGGGGGGGTCAGGCGACTAATGAAAAACTGTTTTTT.

Ten or more counts support this clonotype. V and J are TRBV29-1 and TRBJ1-2, with 7 bases matching TRBD1. Trimming removed 7 bases from V and 6 bases from J; junction bases left unmatched: 5. The CDR3 has 11 amino acids. Per the germline V gene, CDR1 is SQVTM and CDR2 is ANQGSEA. CDR3 protein: CSGTGEDGYTF. Here the CDR3 DNA reads TGCAGCGGTACAGGGGAGGATGGCTACACCTTC.

This clonotype was found once. The gene calls are TRBV6-4 and TRBJ2-1, with a tentative D call TRBD2 (5 bases). This CDR3 spans 15 amino acids. Germline V lookup: CDR1 MRHNA, CDR2 SNTAGT. With 3 bases removed from V and 5 bases from J, the gap between germline ends came to 14 bases. The CDR3 region is CASSERGLRDNEQFF. The DNA for the CDR3 is TGTGCCAGCAGTGAGCGAGGGCTACGGGACAATGAGCAGTTCTTC.

This clonotype showed up just a few times. This rearrangement joins TRBV27 to TRBJ1-2; 12 bases line up with TRBD1. This CDR3 region has 13 residues. Germline assignment: CDR1 MNHEY and CDR2 SMNVEV (reference sequence). The V segment lost 3 bases and the J segment 12 bases; nucleotides outside the gene matches: 5. The CDR3 protein is CASSFGGTGGHTF. The DNA of the CDR3 is TGTGCCAGCAGTTTTGGTGGGACAGGGGGCCACACCTTC.

On this clonotype itself: At one end the junction does not follow the germline gene, possibly because of a read error. The chain is built from TRBV20-1 and TRBJ2-7; TRBD1 matches at 7 bases. Germline V CDR1 and CDR2: DFQATT, SNEGSKA (reference sequence). CDR3 size: 13 residues. CDR3 protein: CSAMDRSSYEQYF. CDR3 sequence (DNA): TGCAGCGCTATGGACAGGAGCTCCTACGAGCAGTACTTC.

This clonotype has just a few counts. The V gene is TRBV20-1, the J gene TRBJ2-3; the match to TRBD2 covers 7 bases. Looked up from germline, CDR1 is DFQATT and CDR2 is SNEGSKA (reference sequence). Trimming cost V 5 bases and J 2 bases; bases outside gene matches: 1. CDR3 size: 12 residues. Here the CDR3 reads CSAAGDTDTQYF. The CDR3 DNA sequence: TGCAGTGCTGCGGGGGACACAGATACGCAGTATTTT.

V is TRBV6-6 and J is TRBJ1-2, with D unclear. CDR1 and CDR2 from the germline V gene are MNHNY and SVGAGI (reference sequence). Trimming shortened V by 2 bases and J by 5 bases, and 12 bases separated the two germline ends. The CDR3 has 14 residues. Here the CDR3 reads CASSYPTNSYGYTF. CDR3 DNA: TGTGCCAGCAGTTACCCGACAAACTCTTATGGCTACACCTTC.

The gene calls are TRBV6-2 or TRBV6-3 and TRBJ2-7, with a weak D call TRBD1 (6 bases). Matching the DNA end better, TRBJ2-5 makes the J call doubtful. CDR1 and CDR2 (germline): MNHEY, SVGEGT. This CDR3 contains 14 residues. Written as DNA, the CDR3 is TGTGCCAGCAGTTACCCAGGGGTTGGGGAGACCCAGTACTTC. Translating gives CASSYPGVGETQYF.

This clonotype has only a few counts. V is TRBV5-1 and J is TRBJ2-5; 12 bases are a match to TRBD1. Germline V gives CDR1 SGHRS, CDR2 YFSETQ. CDR3 length: 16 residues. V was clipped by 5 bases and J by 5 bases; unmatched bases: 10. The CDR3 coding sequence is TGCGCCAGCAGATGGGACAGGGGGCGCTTTAAGGAGACCCAGTACTTC. Its protein is CASRWDRGRFKETQYF. The variable domain in full, completed from reference TRBV5-1 and TRBJ2-5, reads KAGVTQTPRYLIKTRGQQVTLSCSPISGHRSVSWYQQTPGQGLQFLFEYFSETQRNKGNFPGRFSGRQFSNSRSEMNVSTLELGDSALYLCASRWDRGRFKETQYFGPGTRLLVL.

In its sample, this clonotype was seen a few times. The chain links TRBV6-1 to TRBJ2-1; TRBD2 aligns across 11 bases. This CDR3 is built from 18 residues. The V gene end was trimmed by 4 bases and the J gene end by 5 bases; junction bases not matched to a gene: 13. The V gene's germline CDR1 is MNHNS and CDR2 SASEGT. The CDR3 bases are TGTGCCAGCAGTGGGCAGCTAGCGGGGGGTGTGGGAAACAATGAGCAGTTCTTC. It specifies CASSGQLAGGVGNNEQFF.

The sample holds many counts of this clonotype. The chain employs TRBV29-1 and TRBJ2-3, with D possibly TRBD1 on 5 matching bases. The CDR3 runs 13 residues. Per the germline V gene, CDR1 is SQVTM and CDR2 is ANQGSEA. Trimming took off 4 bases at V and 3 bases at J, with 11 bases between the two ends. The CDR3 DNA is TGCAGCGTTGCAAGGGGCCTGACAGATACGCAGTATTTT. As protein: CSVARGLTDTQYF.